This passage covers 25 T cell receptor beta chains from one sample sequenced in a study of T-cell reconstitution after alpha-beta-depleted transplantation in children (dated by TCRdb to 2016 to 2017). In light of the paper, this sample's treatment or condition label describes: allogeneic hematopoietic cell transplantation with graft depleted of TCRalphabeta T cells and CD19 B cells. The receptor library was made with PCR. Sequencing was performed on an Illumina HiSeq 2500. Molecular barcoding was employed in the preparation of TCR libraries, with unique molecular identifiers being used to normalize TCRbeta repertoire quantification. TCRdb reran the public reads through fastp at Q25 and MiXCR, keeping productive beta chains. Rows merge per CDR3 protein into single entries with the most common DNA and genes. The sample table lists roughly 180,000 distinct CDR3 sequences, approximately 12% of them with a count of one. The biggest ten clones account for 13% of the sample.

Sequences were derived from PBMCs, sampled before TCRalphabeta/CD19-depleted stem cell transplant. The receptor set was obtained from a boy younger than 10 with acute myeloid leukemia, due to receive a stem cell transplant.

This clonotype was counted ten times or more. CDR3 region: CASSLDLAPGNTIYF. Written as DNA, the CDR3 is TGTGCCAGCAGCTTAGATCTCGCCCCTGGAAACACCATATATTTT. The chain employs TRBV11-2 and TRBJ1-3; D uncertain. Looked up from germline, CDR1 is SGHAT and CDR2 is FQNNGV. The V end lost 0 bases, the J end lost 2 bases, and 8 bases lay between the germline ends. CDR3 length: 15 amino acids.

The table lists this clonotype with many counts. The V call is TRBV13, the J call TRBJ2-6; D call uncertain. Germline CDR1 and CDR2: PRHDT and FYEKMQ (reference sequence). V was clipped by 2 bases and J by 0 bases, with 11 bases between them. This CDR3 is 17 amino acids long. CDR3 sequence: CASSLLRQNSGANVLTF. In DNA, the CDR3 is TGTGCCAGCAGCTTACTTCGACAAAACTCTGGGGCCAACGTCCTGACTTTC.

The chain joins TRBV12-3 or TRBV12-4 to TRBJ2-7; 10 nucleotides line up with TRBD2. J gave up 6 bases and V 6 bases, and 11 bases lay outside the gene matches. The CDR3 sequence is 15 residues long. The CDR3, as DNA: TGTGCCAGCAGCCCTAGCGGGAGAATCCTGCTCGAGCAGTACTTC. This encodes CASSPSGRILLEQYF.

This clonotype appeared many times. The chain employs TRBV5-5 and TRBJ1-2; D is uncertain. Trimming removed 4 bases from V and 2 bases from J, with 18 bases in between. CDR1 and CDR2 from the germline V gene are SGHKS and YYEKEE (reference sequence). The CDR3 is 16 residues long. CDR3 DNA: TGTGCCAGCAGCCGAATGGACTCGGTGGGAAACTATGGCTACACCTTC. It yields the protein CASSRMDSVGNYGYTF.

The chain is built from TRBV29-1 and TRBJ2-7, with D unclear. Germline V gene data show CDR1 as SQVTM and CDR2 as ANQGSEA. This CDR3 is built from 13 residues. Between the trimmed V and J ends, which lost 4 bases and 0 bases, there was a span of 10 bases. CDR3 sequence (DNA): TGCAGCGTTGCGGGCTTCAGCTCCTACGAGCAGTACTTC. Amino acids: CSVAGFSSYEQYF.

This sequence joins TRBV6-1 and TRBJ1-1, with TRBD1 matching 8 bases. Germline values: CDR1 MNHNS, CDR2 SASEGT. J was trimmed by 7 bases and V by 6 bases; bases with no gene match: 7. The CDR3 is made up of 13 amino acids. DNA for the CDR3: TGTGCCAGCAGGGACAGGGTAGCTGATGAAGCTTTCTTT. As protein: CASRDRVADEAFF.

In its sample, this clonotype was seen many times. This chain joins TRBV29-1 and TRBJ1-2, with TRBD1 matching over 7 bases. The junction had 6 bases not matched to a gene; V was cut back by 6 bases and J by 2 bases. The CDR3 extends over 13 amino acids. The germline CDR1 and CDR2 sequences are SQVTM and ANQGSEA. The CDR3 DNA sequence: TGCAGCGTCCTAGAGACAGGGAACTATGGCTACACCTTC. As protein: CSVLETGNYGYTF.

This clonotype was recorded at least ten times. The V gene is TRBV6-1, the J gene TRBJ2-1, with TRBD2 identical over 13 bases. The CDR3 sequence is 15 residues long. The junction had 2 bases not matched to a gene; V was cut back by 6 bases and J by 3 bases. Germline CDR1 MNHNS, CDR2 SASEGT. CDR3 sequence: CASRTSGGVYNEQFF. CDR3 in DNA: TGTGCCAGCAGAACTAGCGGGGGGGTCTACAATGAGCAGTTCTTC.

This clonotype was counted many times. This chain uses TRBV7-3 with TRBJ2-3, with TRBD2 as a possible D gene (6 bases). The germline V gene has CDR1 SGHTA and CDR2 FQGTGA. The germline V and J ends were trimmed by 6 bases and 0 bases, with 10 bases remaining between them. This CDR3 has 14 residues. The CDR3 loop is CASSSGASTDTQYF. The CDR3 DNA is TGTGCCAGCAGTAGCGGAGCAAGCACAGATACGCAGTATTTT.

The rearrangement uses TRBV29-1 and TRBJ1-2, with a tentative D call TRBD1 (6 bases). The CDR3 has 14 residues. Germline V gene lookup returns CDR1 SQVTM and CDR2 ANQGSEA. V lost 3 bases and J 3 bases, leaving 14 bases between the germline ends. In nucleotides, the CDR3 is TGCAGCGTTGAGAGGGGGACGCCTCACTATGGCTACACCTTC. Encoded protein: CSVERGTPHYGYTF. The variable domain in full, with the rest retrieved from reference TRBV29-1 and TRBJ1-2, is SAVISQKPSRDICQRGTSLTIQCQVDSQVTMMFWYRQQPGQSLTLIATANQGSEATYESGFVIDKFPISRPNLTFSTLTVSNMSPEDSSIYLCSVERGTPHYGYTFGSGTRLTVV.

This clonotype was detected many times. The chain is built from TRBV7-6 and TRBJ2-1, with a tentative D call TRBD2 (6 bases). The ends were cut back, 1 base at V and 4 bases at J, with 11 bases in the middle. Germline V gives CDR1 SGHVS, CDR2 FNYEAQ. CDR3 length: 15 residues. CDR3 DNA: TGTGCCAGCAGCTTAGGGGCTAGCGAATACAATGAGCAGTTCTTC. This sequence encodes CASSLGASEYNEQFF. The full variable domain, in which reference TRBV7-6 and TRBJ2-1 provide the parts outside the CDR3, is GAGVSQSPRYKVTKRGQDVALRCDPISGHVSLYWYRQALGQGPEFLTYFNYEAQQDKSGLPNDRFSAERPEGSISTLTIQRTEQRDSAMYRCASSLGASEYNEQFFGPGTRLTVL.

This clonotype was recorded many times. The rearrangement joins TRBV6-5 to TRBJ2-7; 8 bases are shared with TRBD2. CDR1 is MNHEY, CDR2 SVGAGI, per germline. CDR3 length: 13 residues. V shed 10 bases and J 4 bases; nucleotides not matched to a gene: 9. The CDR3 here is CATQRESGYEQYF. The CDR3 region has the DNA TGTGCCACCCAGCGGGAGTCAGGTTACGAGCAGTACTTC.

This clonotype was counted many times. The CDR3 here is CASSLAGGLDTQYF. The CDR3 bases are TGTGCCAGCAGCTTAGCGGGAGGGCTGGATACGCAGTATTTT. The chain combines TRBV7-3 with TRBJ2-3; TRBD2 aligns across 9 bases. There are 14 residues in the CDR3. The germline CDR1 and CDR2 sequences are SGHTA and FQGTGA. J was trimmed by 6 bases and V by 2 bases; bases with no gene match: 3.

Only a few counts were recorded for this clonotype. The chain has TRBV2 and TRBJ2-1; the match to TRBD1 covers 9 bases. CDR3 length equals 15 residues. In germline, CDR1 is SNHLY, CDR2 FYNNEI. Trimming removed 10 bases from V and 7 bases from J; junction bases left unmatched: 14. CDR3 loop: CATELGTGFRNEQFF. The CDR3 DNA reads as TGTGCCACCGAGTTGGGGACAGGGTTTCGTAATGAGCAGTTCTTC.

This clonotype was found many times. The chain employs TRBV5-1 and TRBJ2-3; TRBD2 aligns across 7 bases. There are 15 residues in the CDR3. J lost 5 bases, V lost 0 bases, and 6 bases had no gene match. Germline CDR1 reads SGHRS; CDR2 reads YFSETQ. CDR3 bases: TGCGCCAGCAGCTTGGCGACTAGCAGTAAAGATACGCAGTATTTT. It codes for CASSLATSSKDTQYF.

This clonotype has a count of ten or more. The J gene is TRBJ2-1, the V gene TRBV9, with 11 positions matching TRBD2. V shed 5 bases and J 6 bases; nucleotides not matched to a gene: 7. Germline loops: CDR1 SGDLS, CDR2 YYNGEE. The length of the CDR3 is 15 residues. The CDR3 sequence is CASSSLAGVSNEQFF. For the CDR3, the DNA is TGTGCCAGCAGTTCACTAGCGGGGGTTAGCAATGAGCAGTTCTTC.

This clonotype was counted ten times or more. The CDR3 spells CSAPAGGLGEKLFF. The CDR3 nucleotides are TGCAGTGCCCCTGCCGGGGGTCTAGGGGAAAAACTGTTTTTT. The V and J genes are TRBV20-1 and TRBJ1-4; D might be TRBD1 (5 bases). Trimming shortened V by 6 bases and J by 8 bases, and 19 bases separated the two germline ends. From germline, CDR1 is DFQATT and CDR2 SNEGSKA (reference sequence). The CDR3 has 14 amino acids.

The chain combines TRBV6-1 with TRBJ2-7; D uncertain. The V end was cut by 5 bases, the J end by 2 bases, with 13 bases between. Per the germline V gene, CDR1 is MNHNS and CDR2 is SASEGT. The CDR3 spans 14 residues. The CDR3 DNA is TGTGCCAGCAGTCCTAGTCCCCAGGCCTACGAGCAGTACTTC. As protein: CASSPSPQAYEQYF.

This clonotype was recorded many times. This rearrangement joins TRBV4-1 to TRBJ2-7, with D hard to call. The CDR3 contains 16 residues. Germline CDR1 is MGHRA and CDR2 is YSYEKL. Trimming stripped 4 bases from V and 0 bases from J, with 16 bases between. CDR3 sequence reads: CASSPTSGPLSYEQYF. The CDR3 nucleotides are TGCGCCAGCAGCCCGACATCAGGACCTCTCTCCTACGAGCAGTACTTC.

As concerns this clonotype: This could be a read error, since a much larger clone is one nucleotide away. This chain links TRBV5-1 with TRBJ2-3; D not certain. The germline gives CDR1 SGHRS, CDR2 YFSETQ. Between the trimmed V and J ends, which lost 4 bases and 5 bases, there was a span of 11 bases. The CDR3 contains 13 residues. DNA for the CDR3: TGCGCCAGCAGCCCATGGACGAAAGATACGCAGTATTTT. It yields the protein CASSPWTKDTQYF.

This clonotype was picked up many times. The rearrangement uses TRBV5-6 and TRBJ2-7; 15 bases map to TRBD2. CDR1 SGHDT and CDR2 YYEEEE come from the germline V gene. The CDR3 consists of 19 residues. J was trimmed by 5 bases and V by 4 bases; bases with no gene match: 16. CDR3 region: CASSAGLAGGSAGFHEQYF. The CDR3 DNA sequence: TGTGCCAGCAGCGCGGGACTAGCGGGAGGTTCGGCCGGCTTCCACGAGCAGTACTTC.

Ten or more counts support this clonotype. The V gene is TRBV7-6, the J gene TRBJ2-3; D remains unclear. Trimming left V 1 base short and J 0 bases short, with 8 bases between. Germline assignment: CDR1 SGHVS and CDR2 FNYEAQ. The CDR3 sequence is 15 residues long. CDR3 nucleotide sequence: TGTGCCAGCAGCTTAGATTTTACTAGCACAGATACGCAGTATTTT. This gives the protein CASSLDFTSTDTQYF.

This clonotype was detected many times. The rearrangement uses TRBV5-1 and TRBJ2-3; 11 bases match TRBD2. Germline CDR1 reads SGHRS; CDR2 reads YFSETQ. Trimming at V came to 4 bases and at J to 2 bases, leaving 3 bases not matched to a gene. The CDR3 has 15 residues. Here the CDR3 DNA reads TGCGCCAGCAGCAGGGGACTAGCGGTCACAGATACGCAGTATTTT. Its protein product is CASSRGLAVTDTQYF.

The sample holds many counts of this clonotype. The chain has TRBV6-1 and TRBJ1-1; D uncertain. The CDR3 totals 15 residues. V was clipped by 3 bases and J by 4 bases, with 15 bases between them. The germline gives CDR1 MNHNS, CDR2 SASEGT. The CDR3 region has the DNA TGTGCCAGCAGTGAGTCTACGGGGTCTGTCACTGAAGCTTTCTTT. Translation gives CASSESTGSVTEAFF.

The CDR3 is CSANPGTGRNKNIQYF. The CDR3 region has the DNA TGCAGTGCCAATCCCGGGACAGGAAGAAACAAAAACATTCAGTACTTC. The J gene is TRBJ2-4, the V gene TRBV20-1; 8 bases are a match to TRBD1. This CDR3 region has 16 residues. Germline V CDR1 and CDR2: DFQATT, SNEGSKA (reference sequence). V lost 6 bases and J lost 3; bases outside the gene matches: 13.